This T cell receptor beta chain was captured in a study of blood T cell repertoires in COVID-19. Looking at the study overall: Sites in the United States, Italy and Spain provided acute and convalescent COVID-19 samples. Sample material is recorded as cDNA or gDNA derived from T cells, B-cell-depleted T cells, or PBMCs.

Sequenced by immunoSEQ multiplex PCR; TCRdb stores in-frame clones only, minus some. In the table there are fewer than 95,000 clones, nearly 90% of which are singletons. This CDR3 spans 16 amino acids. The sample taken for sequencing was peripheral blood. The TCR comes from a man aged 50 or older with acute or convalescent COVID-19. The chain has TRBV21-1 and TRBJ1-2; the D segment call TRBD1 is taken from the table without a DNA check. TRBV21-1 is described as a pseudogene. This CDR3 reads CASSKEGRGFNYGYTF. In DNA, the CDR3 is TGTGCCAGCAGCAAAGAGGGCAGGGGGTTTAACTATGGCTACACCTTC.